This T cell receptor (beta chain) derives from a study of blood T cell repertoires in COVID-19. Turning to the study itself: Samples came from the United States, Italy and Spain, spanning acute and convalescent COVID-19. Sample material is recorded as cDNA or gDNA derived from T cells, B-cell-depleted T cells, or PBMCs.

In the authors' methods: Amplification with reference gene primers provided the estimates of nucleated cell counts. The assay was immunoSEQ multiplex PCR, and TCRdb's table has in-frame clones only and misses some. That table supplies the V and J calls and clone size; D and trimming were determined from the DNA. The table lists approximately 330,000 clones, 65% to 90% of them singletons. This study enrolled people aged roughly 18 to 90 from approximately 24 US geographic areas. The receptor comes from a woman aged 35 to 49 with acute COVID-19. Specimen: PBMCs or T cells enriched from blood (not recorded which).

In nucleotides, the CDR3 is TGTGCCAGCTCACCGGACATCAGGGGTAATTCACCCCTCCACTTT. Translation: CASSPDIRGNSPLHF. This chain connects TRBV18 to TRBJ1-6; D is perhaps TRBD1 (6 bases). The CDR3 is made up of 15 amino acids. Deletions cut 3 bases from V and 6 bases from J, with 12 bases between. CDR1 is KGHSH, CDR2 LQKENI, per germline.